Below are 16 T cell receptor beta chains sequenced from a single sample in a study of early T cells in non-severe SARS-CoV-2 infection. TCRdb reanalysed the 5' RACE reads using MiXCR and keeps one entry per CDR3 protein. The data hold 68,000 or so distinct CDR3 sequences, with approximately 11% observed a single time. Specimen: whole blood. Source of these receptors: an adult who was a healthcare worker with PCR-confirmed SARS-CoV-2 infection or an uninfected control (not recorded which).

The chain carries TRBV20-1 and TRBJ2-3, with a tentative D call TRBD2 (5 bases). The ends were cut back, 5 bases at V and 0 bases at J, with 9 bases in the middle. Germline-derived CDR1 and CDR2 are DFQATT and SNEGSKA (reference sequence). The CDR3 consists of 13 residues. The CDR3 sequence is CSAPIASTDTQYF. CDR3 sequence (DNA): TGCAGTGCTCCCATAGCGAGCACAGATACGCAGTATTTT.

Comment on this clonotype: Compared with germline, one end of the junction differs, possibly owing to a read error. V gene TRBV20-1 combines with J gene TRBJ2-4; tentatively, D is TRBD2 (7 bases). The CDR3 covers 12 residues. The germline CDR1 and CDR2 sequences are DFQATT and SNEGSKA (reference sequence). The chain's CDR3 is CSATGGADIQYF. CDR3 nucleotide sequence: TGCAGCGCTACGGGGGGCGCGGACATTCAGTACTTC.

The V gene is TRBV7-9, the J gene TRBJ2-2; 7 nucleotides line up with TRBD1. From germline, CDR1 is SEHNR and CDR2 FQNEAQ (reference sequence). The CDR3 loop spans 14 amino acids. The trim removed 6 bases at V and 3 bases at J, leaving 4 bases unmatched. In DNA form, the CDR3 reads TGTGCCAGCAGAAGAGGGACAGACACCGGGGAGCTGTTTTTT. Its translation is CASRRGTDTGELFF.

This clonotype has a handful of counts. One end of the junction is discordant with germline, which a read error may explain. The genes are TRBV7-2 and TRBJ2-5; TRBD1 matches at 7 bases. The germline V gene encodes CDR1 SGHTA and CDR2 FQGNSA. CDR3 size: 13 residues. The CDR3, as DNA: TGTGCCAGCAGCCTCGAGATTTACGGGACAGAAAACTTC. This sequence encodes CASSLEIYGTENF.

This clonotype was picked up a small number of times. The chain carries TRBV18 and TRBJ2-7; no clear D. CDR3 size: 11 residues. The V end lost 5 bases, the J end lost 4 bases, and 6 bases lay between the germline ends. Per the germline V gene, CDR1 is KGHSH and CDR2 is LQKENI. In nucleotides, the CDR3 is TGTGCCAGCTCAGACGGATACGAGCAGTACTTC. Amino acids: CASSDGYEQYF.

This clonotype has only a few counts. CDR3: CASSATTDSSEAFF. CDR3 sequence (DNA): TGTGCCAGCAGCGCCACCACAGATTCCTCTGAAGCTTTCTTT. The V call is TRBV5-4, the J call TRBJ1-1; D remains ambiguous. CDR1 is SGHNT and CDR2 is YYREEE in the germline V gene (reference sequence). Trimming shortened V by 4 bases and J by 6 bases, and 16 bases separated the two germline ends. The CDR3 has 14 amino acids. Based on the CDR3 plus reference TRBV5-4 and TRBJ1-1, the full variable domain is ETGVTQSPTHLIKTRGQQVTLRCSSQSGHNTVSWYQQALGQGPQFIFQYYREEENGRGNFPPRFSGLQFPNYSSELNVNALELDDSALYLCASSATTDSSEAFFGQGTRLTVV.

This sequence joins TRBV12-3 or TRBV12-4 and TRBJ1-2; TRBD1 is a possible D gene (5 bases). There are 13 residues in the CDR3. With 5 bases removed from V and 8 bases from J, the gap between germline ends came to 15 bases. This CDR3 reads CASSAPGLSGYTF. As DNA, the CDR3 is TGTGCCAGCAGTGCCCCAGGGCTGAGCGGCTACACCTTC.

This clonotype was seen at least ten times. The chain joins TRBV28 to TRBJ2-7; D may be TRBD1 or TRBD2 (5 bases each). Germline V gene lookup returns CDR1 MDHEN and CDR2 SYDVKM. The CDR3 loop spans 13 amino acids. V was cut by 6 bases and J by 2 bases, with 11 bases left in between. CDR3 region: CASSPGTPYEQYF. The CDR3, as DNA: TGTGCCAGCAGCCCCGGGACCCCCTACGAGCAGTACTTC.

In this sample, this clonotype turned up a few times. This chain links TRBV4-3 with TRBJ1-5; 9 bases match TRBD1. Trimming at V came to 0 bases and at J to 2 bases, leaving 5 bases not matched to a gene. Germline V gene lookup returns CDR1 LGHNA and CDR2 YSLEER. The CDR3 sequence is 17 residues long. The CDR3 here is CASSQEWTGAGNQPQHF. The CDR3 region has the DNA TGCGCCAGCAGCCAAGAGTGGACAGGGGCGGGCAATCAGCCCCAGCATTTT.

The chain combines TRBV20-1 with TRBJ2-7, with D unclear. The V and J ends lost 0 bases and 6 bases respectively, with 15 bases between them. Per germline, CDR1 DFQATT and CDR2 SNEGSKA (reference sequence). CDR3 length: 14 amino acids. CDR3 nucleotide sequence: TGCAGTGCTAGAGATCTGGCTTACTTGCCCGAGCAGTACTTC. This sequence encodes CSARDLAYLPEQYF.

The V gene is TRBV14, the J gene TRBJ2-3; possible D gene TRBD1, 6 bases. Germline-derived CDR1 and CDR2 are SGHDN and FVKESK. CDR3 size: 15 residues. V was shortened by 4 bases and J by 4 bases, with 15 bases between the two germline ends. The CDR3 here is CASSRTVQGADTQYF. CDR3 bases: TGTGCCAGCAGCCGGACAGTACAGGGTGCAGATACGCAGTATTTT.

This clonotype showed up many times. An end of the junction does not agree with germline; a read error may underlie this. The chain uses TRBV4-1 and TRBJ2-7; no reliable D call. Per germline, CDR1 MGHRA and CDR2 YSYEKL. This CDR3 has 11 amino acids. CDR3 DNA sequence: TGTGCCAGCAGCGACTCCTACGAGCAGTACTTC. This translates into CASSDSYEQYF.

Many counts were recorded for this clonotype. V is TRBV5-6 and J is TRBJ2-2; 7 bases line up with TRBD1. The CDR3 sequence is 14 residues long. Germline V CDR1 and CDR2: SGHDT, YYEEEE. V gave up 0 bases and J gave up 4 bases; unmatched junction bases: 0. In DNA form, the CDR3 reads TGTGCCAGCAGCTTGGGACAGGGCACCGGGGAGCTGTTTTTT. It specifies CASSLGQGTGELFF.

The chain joins TRBV14 to TRBJ1-6; 11 bases align to TRBD1. Germline CDR1 SGHDN, CDR2 FVKESK. The J segment lost 10 bases and the V segment lost 1 base, leaving 3 bases of the junction unmatched. CDR3 length equals 15 residues. The CDR3 loop is CASSQGTGGVSPLHF. The CDR3 nucleotides are TGTGCCAGCAGCCAAGGGACAGGGGGCGTCTCACCCCTCCACTTT. The complete variable domain, with remaining parts taken from reference TRBV14 and TRBJ1-6, reads EAGVTQFPSHSVIEKGQTVTLRCDPISGHDNLYWYRRVMGKEIKFLLHFVKESKQDESGMPNNRFLAERTGGTYSTLKVQPAELEDSGVYFCASSQGTGGVSPLHFGNGTRLTVT.

This clonotype was observed at least ten times. V usage is TRBV5-6 and J usage is TRBJ1-4; possible D gene TRBD1, 6 bases. V was clipped by 4 bases and J by 8 bases, with 15 bases between them. The CDR3 covers 14 residues. The germline V gene encodes CDR1 SGHDT and CDR2 YYEEEE. The CDR3 DNA reads as TGTGCCAGCAGCAACAGGGATGTACGGGAAAAACTGTTTTTT. Its translation is CASSNRDVREKLFF.

At least ten counts were recorded for this clonotype. The genes are TRBV30 and TRBJ2-7; TRBD1 or TRBD2 may be the D gene (5 bases each). The CDR3 is made up of 12 amino acids. Trimming cost V 5 bases and J 9 bases, with 17 bases left between them. The V gene's germline CDR1 is GTSNPN and CDR2 SVGIG (reference sequence). The CDR3 DNA sequence: TGTGCCTGGGGGGTTAACCGGGACCGGCAGTACTTC. It encodes CAWGVNRDRQYF.